The sample holds many counts of the clone carrying this TCR beta chain. Its target is unknown. The data derive from a study of molecular identifiers for immune sequencing clone quantification. Study details: Within a replicate experiment, RNA obtained from either approximately 22,000 or 94,000 naive CD8 cells was divided into five aliquots, and four of those aliquots were then sequenced.

In TCRdb, the PCR reads were re-called with MiXCR into one record per CDR3 protein. The sample holds about 640,000 distinct CDR3 sequences, just under 20% seen once. The V gene's germline CDR1 is SGHRS and CDR2 YFSETQ. The CDR3 consists of 15 residues. V lost 1 base to trimming and J lost 5 bases, with 16 bases between them. Study-wide findings and caveats: Clones above 20 RNA copies contained over 98% of effector molecules but under 1% of naive ones.

The sample comprised naive CD8+ T cells from blood, with Jurkat cell RNA spiked in. Specified subset: FACS-sorted CD8+CD4-CCR7+CD45RA+ naive T cells. The V and J genes are TRBV5-1 and TRBJ2-7; D is uncertain. This sequence was found in a human donor in good health. Some libraries in this study had Jurkat cell RNA spiked in. CDR3 loop: CASSLMATPGNEQYF. CDR3 sequence (DNA): TGCGCCAGCAGCTTGATGGCGACTCCCGGCAACGAGCAGTACTTC.